The next 20 T cell receptor beta chains were all read from a single sample in a study of T cells in women clearing cervical HPV infection. The protocol was immunoSEQ multiplex PCR, while the TCRdb copy is restricted to in-frame clones and leaves out a portion. Its table lists around 33,000 clones. The sequencing input was blood buffy coat. The receptor set was obtained from a woman between 18 and 75 years old with a cervical HPV16 infection that either progressed to CIN3+ or cleared (not recorded which).

In the case of this clone: Read sequence stops 3 residues before the CDR3 end, and the germline J gene provides the missing end. V and J are TRBV5-4 and TRBJ1-6, with TRBD1 matching 7 bases. V lost 4 bases, J lost 7 bases, and 5 bases stayed unmatched. CDR3 length equals 14 residues. CDR1 SGHNT and CDR2 YYREEE come from the germline V gene (reference sequence). The covered CDR3 bases are TGTGCCAGCAGCGTAGACAGGGACAATTCACCC. Translated, it gives CASSVDRDNSP. In full, the CDR3 is CASSVDRDNSPLHF. Supplemented by reference TRBV5-4 and TRBJ1-6, the full variable domain reads ETGVTQSPTHLIKTRGQQVTLRCSSQSGHNTVSWYQQALGQGPQFIFQYYREEENGRGNFPPRFSGLQFPNYSSELNVNALELDDSALYLCASSVDRDNSPLHFGNGTRLTVT.

In the case of this clone: Read coverage stops 3 residues before the CDR3 terminus; the germline J gene supplies the remainder. The V call is TRBV20-1, the J call TRBJ2-3, with D possibly TRBD1 on 5 matching bases. The CDR3 is 17 amino acids. Trimming took off 1 base at V and 2 bases at J, with 19 bases between the two ends. Looked up from germline, CDR1 is DFQATT and CDR2 is SNEGSKA (reference sequence). The CDR3 bases that were read are TGCAGTGCTAGAGCAAGATCCAGGGCAGGGTACACAGATACG. Amino acid sequence: CSARARSRAGYTDT. The whole CDR3 region reads CSARARSRAGYTDTQYF.

Concerning this clone itself: The CDR3 goes on 3 residues after the read ends, and that part is filled in from the germline J gene. V and J are TRBV6-9 and TRBJ2-7, with unresolved D. CDR1 and CDR2 from the germline V gene are MNHGY and SVAAGI. The V gene lost 6 bases and the J gene lost 6 bases, with 21 bases spanning the gap. The CDR3 extends over 15 amino acids. The CDR3 here is CASRIKDSPPPEQYF. The sequenced CDR3 bases are TGTGCCAGCAGAATAAAAGACTCTCCACCCCCCGAG.

As for this clone: The CDR3 extends 3 residues past the end of the read, so its final part is completed from the germline J gene. The chain joins TRBV19 to TRBJ1-5, with a weak D call TRBD1 (6 bases). Germline V gene data show CDR1 as LNHDA and CDR2 as SQIVND (reference sequence). This CDR3 is built from 13 residues. Trimming cost V 3 bases and J 7 bases, with 10 bases left between them. The sequenced CDR3 bases are TGTGCCAGTAGTATCAGGGGCAGGCAGCCC. Protein: CASSIRGRQP. The complete CDR3 reads CASSIRGRQPQHF.

Remarks on this clone: Relative to the germline gene, one junction end is altered; a read error may explain this. The read stops 3 residues short of the end of the CDR3; the missing end is completed from the germline J gene. Other DNA sequences in the same sample also yield this CDR3. This chain uses TRBV30 with TRBJ1-3, with D possibly matching TRBD1 (6 bases). Germline lookup yields CDR1 GTSNPN and CDR2 SVGIG (reference sequence). The CDR3 covers 13 residues. The DNA read from the CDR3 is TGTGCCTGGTCAGGGGTCTTTGGAAACACG. Its translation: CAWSGVFGNT. The complete CDR3 protein is CAWSGVFGNTIYF.

As for this clone: Sequence at one end of the junction differs from germline and may be a read error. The DNA read from the CDR3 is TGCAGTGCTAGAGATTGGGCCAGATCTAAGGAAAAA. It specifies CSARDWARSKEK. The CDR3, in full, reads CSARDWARSKEKLFF. The chain is built from TRBV20-1 and TRBJ1-4; no firm D call. Read coverage stops 3 residues before the CDR3 terminus; the germline J gene supplies the remainder. The CDR3 is 15 amino acids. CDR1 is DFQATT and CDR2 is SNEGSKA in the germline V gene (reference sequence).

About this clone: The read finishes 3 residues shy of the CDR3 end, and the germline J gene is used to complete it. The chain carries TRBV5-1 and TRBJ2-3, with D uncertain. The germline V gene has CDR1 SGHRS and CDR2 YFSETQ. Between the trimmed V and J ends, which lost 0 bases and 2 bases, there was a span of 10 bases. This CDR3 contains 15 residues. The sequenced CDR3 bases are TGCGCCAGCAGCTTGGCCCCCACATTCACAGATACG. It yields the protein CASSLAPTFTDT. The whole CDR3 region reads CASSLAPTFTDTQYF.

Concerning this clone itself: The sequenced fragment ends 3 residues before the CDR3 boundary, so the rest is inferred from the germline J gene. This chain uses TRBV14 with TRBJ2-5, with unresolved D. Trimming removed 4 bases at V and 1 base at J, with 13 bases between. Germline V gives CDR1 SGHDN, CDR2 FVKESK. The CDR3 has 15 residues. CDR3 region: CASSPSLGSQETQYF. The sequenced part of the CDR3 DNA is TGTGCCAGCAGCCCATCCCTGGGCAGCCAAGAGACC.

The CDR3 protein is CASNLAGTYEQYF. The sequenced CDR3 bases are TGTGCCAGCAATTTAGCGGGAACCTACGAG. The chain couples TRBV6-2 or TRBV6-3 to TRBJ2-7, with 8 bases that match TRBD2. The read ends 3 residues early relative to the CDR3; the germline J gene fills the gap. V lost 7 bases and J lost 2; bases outside the gene matches: 4. Germline loops: CDR1 MNHEY, CDR2 SVGEGT. The CDR3 runs to 13 residues.

Details on this clone: The CDR3 end lies 3 residues beyond the end of the read and is filled in from the germline J gene. V and J are TRBV4-1 and TRBJ2-7, with D possibly TRBD2 on 6 matching bases. The CDR3 runs 15 residues. Trimming removed 0 bases from V and 3 bases from J, with 12 bases in between. Germline CDR1 and CDR2: MGHRA and YSYEKL. The CDR3 DNA, read in part, is TGCGCCAGCAGCCAAGAAAACGGGGGTTTCTACGAG. This codes for CASSQENGGFYE. The complete CDR3 sequence is CASSQENGGFYEQYF.

In the case of this clone: Read coverage stops 3 residues before the CDR3 terminus; the germline J gene supplies the remainder. V and J are TRBV4-2 and TRBJ2-2; D is uncertain. The V gene lost 4 bases and the J gene lost 0 bases, with 12 bases spanning the gap. Germline CDR1 and CDR2: LGHNA and YNFKEQ. This CDR3 has 16 residues. This CDR3 is CASSPRYPSNTGELFF. The DNA read from the CDR3 is TGTGCCAGCAGCCCCCGGTACCCCTCGAACACCGGGGAG.

Comment on this clone: The read stops 3 residues short of the end of the CDR3; the missing end is completed from the germline J gene. This chain connects TRBV2 to TRBJ2-5, with TRBD2 as a possible D gene (5 bases). The CDR3 spans 13 residues. Germline CDR1 and CDR2: SNHLY and FYNNEI. Incomplete CDR3 DNA: TGTGCCAGCAGTGAAAATCCGAGGGCCACC. Its translation: CASSENPRAT. The CDR3 in full is CASSENPRATQYF.

On this clone itself: The read gets to within 3 residues of the CDR3 end, and the germline J gene fills in the rest. The rearrangement uses TRBV2 and TRBJ1-5, with TRBD1 matching over 9 bases. This CDR3 is 13 amino acids long. The trim removed 6 bases at V and 9 bases at J, leaving 6 bases unmatched. CDR1 and CDR2 (germline): SNHLY, FYNNEI. The CDR3 sequence: CASREQGAGPQHF. The CDR3 DNA, read in part, is TGTGCCAGCAGGGAACAGGGGGCAGGGCCC.

A note on this clone: The read terminates 3 residues ahead of where the CDR3 ends, so the germline J gene completes it. J is TRBJ1-2 and V is TRBV7-9; D is unclear. Germline V gene sequence: CDR1 SEHNR, CDR2 FQNEAQ (reference sequence). The CDR3 extends over 14 amino acids. The sequenced part of the CDR3 DNA is TGTGCCAATACGCGGGAGGAAAATCTCAATGAC. Amino acid sequence: CANTREENLND. The entire CDR3 is CANTREENLNDYTF.

With respect to this clone: The read stops 3 residues short of the end of the CDR3; the missing end is completed from the germline J gene. The genes are TRBV2 and TRBJ2-3; D possibly corresponds to TRBD1 (6 bases). The CDR3 sequence is 16 residues long. Germline V CDR1 and CDR2: SNHLY, FYNNEI. This CDR3 is CASRWSDQGWQETQYF. CDR3 DNA, as far as it was read: TGTGCCAGCAGGTGGTCAGACCAGGGGTGGCAAGAGACG.

Concerning this clone itself: The CDR3 end lies 3 residues beyond the end of the read and is filled in from the germline J gene. The chain links TRBV19 to TRBJ2-4, with TRBD2 matching over 9 bases. J was trimmed by 8 bases and V by 3 bases; bases with no gene match: 8. This CDR3 region has 15 residues. Germline V CDR1 and CDR2: LNHDA, SQIVND (reference sequence). The CDR3 bases that were read are TGTGCCAGTAGTATCATAGCGGGAGTGCGGGACATT. This sequence encodes CASSIIAGVRDI. The complete CDR3 protein is CASSIIAGVRDIQYF.

To note about this clone: Read data end 3 residues before the CDR3 end; the end is taken from the germline J gene. This chain uses TRBV2 with TRBJ2-3; D might be TRBD1 or TRBD2, each matching 6 bases. Germline CDR1 and CDR2: SNHLY and FYNNEI. The CDR3 contains 16 residues. The CDR3 protein is CASSDFEGEERETQYF. CDR3 DNA, as far as it was read: TGTGCCAGCAGTGACTTTGAGGGGGAGGAGAGGGAGACG.

Note on this clone: Read data end 3 residues before the CDR3 end; the end is taken from the germline J gene. This chain connects TRBV7-2 to TRBJ2-5; 9 bases map to TRBD1. This CDR3 has 13 amino acids. The V and J ends lost 5 bases and 5 bases, in that order; junction bases with no gene match: 3. The germline gives CDR1 SGHTA, CDR2 FQGNSA. CDR3 amino acids: CASSRDRAETQYF. The DNA read from the CDR3 is TGTGCCAGCAGCCGGGACAGGGCTGAGACC.

For this clone: The read ends 3 residues shy of where the CDR3 ends; the end is completed using the germline J gene. The rearrangement links TRBV19 to TRBJ1-1; D is ambiguous. The V and J ends lost 10 bases and 3 bases respectively, with 3 bases between them. The CDR3 length is 9 residues. CDR1 and CDR2 from the germline V gene are LNHDA and SQIVND (reference sequence). The sequenced part of the CDR3 DNA is TGTGCCACTTACACTGAA. Translating it yields CATYTE. The complete CDR3 protein is CATYTEAFF.

Remarks on this clone: The CDR3 end is not reached by the read, which stops 3 residues before it; the germline J gene fills it in. Other nucleotide sequences in the sample specify the same CDR3. This chain uses TRBV5-6 with TRBJ2-5; possible D gene TRBD2, 5 bases. V lost 5 bases to trimming and J lost 2 bases, with 13 bases between them. CDR3 length equals 14 residues. CDR1 SGHDT and CDR2 YYEEEE come from the germline V gene. Incomplete CDR3 DNA: TGTGCCAGCAGATTTGGACGGACTCAAGAGACC. Its protein product is CASRFGRTQET. The whole CDR3 protein reads CASRFGRTQETQYF.